The sequence of this T cell receptor beta chain was determined in a study of T cells in Graves' hyperthyroidism and ophthalmopathy. Researchers took RNA transcripts and amplified the TCR beta CDR3 regions from them. The study used the HTBI primer set for a first-round RT-PCR of the TCR CDR3. Each CDR3 protein is one row after TCRdb ran MiXCR on the multiplex PCR reads. The sample lists about 290,000 distinct CDR3 sequences; 12% to 15% were seen once. Trimming took 7 bases from V and 4 from J, leaving 16 bases between them. Per germline, CDR1 MGHRA and CDR2 YSYEKL. The CDR3 contains 14 residues. Diagnosing involved the use of clinical symptoms, serum thyroxine and TRAb, thyroid ultrasound and orbital computed tomography. From more than 9.5 ml of fresh peripheral blood, PBMCs were isolated.

This rearrangement joins TRBV4-1 to TRBJ1-2; D not certain. This clonotype was sampled from a middle-aged woman with Graves' hyperthyroidism. The sample was blood. CDR3 bases: TGCGCCAGCACCCCTCGGAACAGTTTCTATGGCTACACCTTC. Residues: CASTPRNSFYGYTF.